This T cell receptor (beta chain) stems from a study of blood T cell repertoires in COVID-19. This clone showed up many times. In the original analysis: For nucleated cells, counts were estimated from reference gene primer amplification. Measured with immunoSEQ multiplex PCR; TCRdb has only the in-frame clones, and not every one. That table gives V, J and clone size, and the DNA gave D and trimming. The sample includes more than 300,000 clones, roughly four fifths of them seen just once. The study drew participants aged about 18 to 89 years from 20 to 30 US areas. Assignments of participants to cohorts depended upon their own reported clinical history. Germline V gives CDR1 GTSNPN, CDR2 SVGIG (reference sequence). The CDR3 has 12 amino acids.

Sequencing was carried out using PBMCs or T cells enriched from blood (not recorded which). This receptor was taken from a woman in her fifties or sixties who had recovered from COVID-19. The chain employs TRBV30 and TRBJ1-1; 7 bases fit TRBD1. CDR3 coding DNA: TGTGCGCGGGACAGCCGGAACACTGAAGCTTTCTTT. Its protein product is CARDSRNTEAFF.